A selection of T cell receptor beta chains follows, all from one sample in a study of T cells in Graves' hyperthyroidism and ophthalmopathy. Using its own MiXCR run on the multiplex PCR reads, TCRdb lists one record per CDR3 protein. The repertoire has over 400,000 distinct CDR3 sequences, roughly 15% of them found once; the top ten carry 13%. Sequencing was performed on blood. Source of these receptors: a man between 18 and 35 years old with Graves' ophthalmopathy. CDR3s include the opening cysteine and the closing phenylalanine or tryptophan. D genes are given only for firm matches. Clone size appears in some rows only: once, few, many, or a class for an expanded clone.

>many|TRBV5-1|-|TRBJ2-7
TGCGCCAGCTCTCCCGGGGCACTCTACGAGCAGTACTTC
CASSPGALYEQYF
>-|TRBV6-1|-|TRBJ1-1
TGTGCCAGCAGTACGCCAGGGGTGAACACTGAAGCTTTCTTT
CASSTPGVNTEAFF
>many|TRBV11-2|TRBD1|TRBJ1-1
TGTGCCAGCAGCTTAGACTCAGGGGGCTCGGGCACTGAAGCTTTCTTT
CASSLDSGGSGTEAFF
>many|TRBV3-1|-|TRBJ1-1
TGTGCCAGCAGCCAACGACACTTGAACACTGAAGCTTTCTTT
CASSQRHLNTEAFF
>many|TRBV5-8|-|TRBJ1-2
TGTGCCAGCAGCTGGGGACGCGCTAGGGGCTACACCTTC
CASSWGRARGYTF
>many|TRBV10-3|-|TRBJ2-3
TGTGCCATCAGGGGGGAGAGGGCCCGCACAGATACGCAGTATTTT
CAIRGERARTDTQYF
>-|TRBV5-6|TRBD2|TRBJ2-3
TGTGCCAGCAGCCGAGCGGGGGTTGGTTGGGATACGCAGTATTTT
CASSRAGVGWDTQYF
>-|TRBV19|-|TRBJ1-6
TGTGCCAGTAGTAATAGGGCCAATTCACCCCTCCACTTT
CASSNRANSPLHF
>many|TRBV3-1|-|TRBJ2-3
TGTGCCAGCAGCCAAGATAGCTCCGGTACGCAGTATTTT
CASSQDSSGTQYF
>many|TRBV5-1|TRBD2|TRBJ2-4
TGCGCCAGCAGCTTGGGGACTAGCGGGGGTGACATTCAGTACTTC
CASSLGTSGGDIQYF
>many|TRBV5-1|-|TRBJ2-5
TGCGCCAGCAGCTTGGAGGCTATAGGGAATCTTGGGACCCAGTACTTC
CASSLEAIGNLGTQYF
>many|TRBV7-2|TRBD2|TRBJ2-1
TGTGCCAGCAGGAGCCTAGCGGGGGGTAGCTCCTACAATGAGCAGTTCTTC
CASRSLAGGSSYNEQFF
>many|TRBV18|TRBD1|TRBJ2-7
TGTGCCAGCTCAGCGGACAGGGCCATCCTGTCCCACGAGCAGTACTTC
CASSADRAILSHEQYF
>many|TRBV5-1|TRBD2|TRBJ2-3
TGCGCCAGCAGCCCGGGGACTAGCGGGGGGGCCACAGATACGCAGTATTTT
CASSPGTSGGATDTQYF